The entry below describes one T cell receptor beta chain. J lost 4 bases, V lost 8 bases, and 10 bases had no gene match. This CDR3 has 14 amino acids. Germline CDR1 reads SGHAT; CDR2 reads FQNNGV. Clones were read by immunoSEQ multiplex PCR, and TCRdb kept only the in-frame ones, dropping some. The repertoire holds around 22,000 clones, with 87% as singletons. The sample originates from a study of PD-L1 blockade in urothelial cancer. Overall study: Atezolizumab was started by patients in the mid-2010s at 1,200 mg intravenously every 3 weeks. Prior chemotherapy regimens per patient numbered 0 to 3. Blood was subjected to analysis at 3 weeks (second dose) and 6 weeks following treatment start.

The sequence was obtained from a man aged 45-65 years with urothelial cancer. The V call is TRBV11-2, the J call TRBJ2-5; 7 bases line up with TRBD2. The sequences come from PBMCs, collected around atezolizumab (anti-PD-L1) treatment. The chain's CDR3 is CASGGGLAGETQYF. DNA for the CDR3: TGTGCCAGCGGGGGGGGATTGGCGGGAGAGACCCAGTACTTC.